These T cell receptor beta chains were read from a single sample in a study of beta chain features in type 1 diabetes. The protocol was immunoSEQ multiplex PCR, while the TCRdb copy is restricted to in-frame clones and leaves out a portion. The sample contains about 740,000 clones, under 15% of which appear only once. Material: naive CD4+ T cells from blood. All receptors come from a man younger than 30 with type 1 diabetes. CDR3s include the opening cysteine and the closing phenylalanine or tryptophan. A D gene is named only where the DNA matches it firmly. Rows may omit the clone size; those that give it use once, few, many or a size class.

CASVKPNTGELFF TGTGCCAGCGTCAAACCGAACACCGGGGAGCTGTTTTTT few . TRBJ2-2 13 TRBV2
CASSDSPPYEQYF TGTGCCAGCAGTGATTCCCCGCCCTACGAGCAGTACTTC few . TRBJ2-7 13 TRBV25-1
CAISESGQVMNTEAFF TGTGCCATCAGTGAGTCGGGACAGGTCATGAACACTGAAGCTTTCTTT few TRBD1 TRBJ1-1 16 TRBV10-3
CASSPTDREHEQYF TGTGCCAGCAGCCCAACGGACAGGGAACACGAGCAGTACTTC few TRBD1 TRBJ2-7 14 TRBV7-9
CAISLSRDRVVGYTF TGTGCCATCAGTTTGAGCAGGGACAGGGTTGTTGGCTACACCTTC . TRBD1 TRBJ1-2 15 TRBV10-3
CASSLDGFNSPLHF TGTGCCAGCAGCTTAGACGGGTTTAATTCACCCCTCCACTTT few . TRBJ1-6 14 TRBV7-8
CASSPGQNNEQFF TGTGCCAGCAGCCCCGGACAGAACAATGAGCAGTTCTTC . . TRBJ2-1 13 TRBV11-2
CASSFGGEKLFF TGTGCCAGCAGCTTCGGGGGTGAAAAACTGTTTTTT . . TRBJ1-4 12 TRBV7-2
CASSYSKNGAYEQYF TGTGCCAGCAGTTACTCGAAAAACGGTGCCTACGAGCAGTACTTC . . TRBJ2-7 15 TRBV6-5
CASSLGINTEAFF TGTGCCAGCAGCTTAGGGATAAACACTGAAGCTTTCTTT . . TRBJ1-1 13 TRBV7-9
CASSSTGRQYF TGTGCCAGCAGTTCTACAGGGAGGCAGTACTTC . . TRBJ2-7 11 TRBV27
CSEIIADTQYF TGCAGCGAAATTATTGCAGATACGCAGTATTTT few . TRBJ2-3 11 TRBV29-1
CATGTNYGYTF TGTGCGACAGGTACTAACTATGGCTACACCTTC few . TRBJ1-2 11 TRBV28
CASSLQEPYGYTF TGTGCCAGCAGCCTACAGGAGCCCTATGGCTACACCTTC . . TRBJ1-2 13 TRBV28
CASSQGGYNEKLFF TGCGCCAGCAGCCAAGGGGGTTATAATGAAAAACTGTTTTTT . . TRBJ1-4 14 TRBV4-1
CASSLGGSGQGGINEQFF TGTGCCAGCAGCTTAGGCGGGTCGGGACAGGGCGGAATCAATGAGCAGTTCTTC . TRBD1 TRBJ2-1 18 TRBV5-4
CSAESRANTEAFF TGCAGCGCGGAGTCCAGGGCGAACACTGAAGCTTTCTTT . . TRBJ1-1 13 TRBV29-1
CASSPELGAGNTIYF TGTGCCAGCAGTCCCGAATTGGGGGCTGGAAACACCATATATTTT . . TRBJ1-3 15 TRBV28
CASSSQVTYEQYF TGTGCCAGCAGTTCACAGGTTACCTACGAGCAGTACTTC few . TRBJ2-7 13 TRBV7-9
CASSVQGVYNEQFF TGTGCCAGCAGTGTACAGGGGGTCTACAATGAGCAGTTCTTC . TRBD1 TRBJ2-1 14 TRBV2
CASSIQGSHGYTF TGTGCCAGCAGCATACAGGGGAGCCATGGCTACACCTTC . TRBD1 TRBJ1-2 13 TRBV9
CASRELPRFKQFF TGTGCCAGCAGGGAACTTCCCAGGTTTAAGCAGTTCTTC . . TRBJ2-1 13 TRBV6-1
CASSQVSRYEQYF TGCGCCAGCAGCCAAGTTTCGAGGTACGAGCAGTACTTC few . TRBJ2-7 13 TRBV4-1
CASSLNPGMNTEAFF TGTGCCAGCAGCTTAAACCCAGGGATGAACACTGAAGCTTTCTTT . . TRBJ1-1 15 TRBV7-3
CASTRGEGETQYF TGCGCCAGCACTCGGGGTGAGGGAGAGACCCAGTACTTC . . TRBJ2-5 13 TRBV5-1
CASSVSTDPNEKLFF TGTGCCAGCAGCGTGTCGACAGACCCTAATGAAAAACTGTTTTTT . . TRBJ1-4 15 TRBV9
CASSTTGAGYTF TGTGCCAGTAGTACCACGGGGGCTGGCTACACCTTC . . TRBJ1-2 12 TRBV19
CASSYWDLTTEAFF TGTGCCAGCAGTTACTGGGACTTAACCACTGAAGCTTTCTTT few . TRBJ1-1 14 TRBV6-5
CASSLTSRDKERTEAFF TGCGCCAGCAGCTTGACGAGCCGGGACAAAGAAAGGACTGAAGCTTTCTTT . . TRBJ1-1 17 TRBV5-1
CASTSGGSPGANVLTF TGTGCCAGCACCTCGGGGGGCTCGCCTGGGGCCAACGTCCTGACTTTC . . TRBJ2-6 16 TRBV27
CASSVRVGRDTQYF TGTGCCAGCAGCGTAAGGGTAGGGAGAGATACGCAGTATTTT . . TRBJ2-3 14 TRBV9
CASTRVASSYNEQFF TGCGCCAGCACCCGGGTGGCCAGCTCCTACAATGAGCAGTTCTTC few . TRBJ2-1 15 TRBV5-1
CASSRHLGGSYEQYF TGTGCCAGCAGCCGCCACTTGGGGGGATCCTACGAGCAGTACTTC few . TRBJ2-7 15 TRBV14
CASSSRGEDQETQYF TGTGCCAGCAGCTCTAGGGGGGAGGACCAAGAGACCCAGTACTTC . . TRBJ2-5 15 TRBV11-3
CAWSVQGGNTIYF TGTGCCTGGAGTGTACAGGGTGGAAACACCATATATTTT . . TRBJ1-3 13 TRBV30
CAWMFSGGGEQFF TGTGCCTGGATGTTTAGCGGGGGCGGTGAGCAGTTCTTC . TRBD2 TRBJ2-1 13 TRBV30
CASSQPGGRTQYF TGTGCCAGCAGCCAGCCCGGGGGGCGGACCCAGTACTTC once . TRBJ2-5 13 TRBV14
CASSLDWANYGYTF TGTGCCAGCAGCTTAGATTGGGCTAACTATGGCTACACCTTC . . TRBJ1-2 14 TRBV7-2
CASRRGTGEYTDTQYF TGTGCCAGCAGAAGAGGGACAGGGGAATACACAGATACGCAGTATTTT . TRBD1 TRBJ2-3 16 TRBV2
CSVESLAGGQLEQFF TGCAGCGTTGAGTCACTAGCGGGGGGGCAATTAGAGCAGTTCTTC . TRBD2 TRBJ2-1 15 TRBV29-1
CASSYVTNTGELFF TGTGCCAGCAGTTACGTAACGAACACCGGGGAGCTGTTTTTT . . TRBJ2-2 14 TRBV6-5
CASSRGPRSSYNSPLHF TGTGCCAGCTCCCGCGGGCCCAGGAGCTCCTATAATTCACCCCTCCACTTT few . TRBJ1-6 17 TRBV28
CASGEPHNEQFF TGCGCCAGTGGAGAGCCCCACAATGAGCAGTTCTTC few . TRBJ2-1 12 TRBV5-1
CASSTPGRDSPLHF TGTGCCAGCAGCACCCCGGGGCGCGATTCACCCCTCCACTTT few . TRBJ1-6 14 TRBV7-9
CASSQENSSPLHF TGCGCCAGCAGCCAGGAGAATTCGTCACCCCTCCACTTT few . TRBJ1-6 13 TRBV4-1
CASNGAPRPLYEQYF TGTGCCAGCAACGGTGCTCCTCGCCCCCTCTACGAGCAGTACTTC . . TRBJ2-7 15 TRBV6-6
CASSPPGVGNTIYF TGTGCCAGCAGCCCCCCGGGAGTTGGAAACACCATATATTTT . . TRBJ1-3 14 TRBV7-9
CASSPGGASTDTQYF TGTGCCAGCAGCCCCGGAGGAGCTAGCACAGATACGCAGTATTTT . . TRBJ2-3 15 TRBV7-6
CASRNRDYGYTF TGTGCCAGCAGGAACCGGGACTATGGCTACACCTTC few . TRBJ1-2 12 TRBV6-5
CASSLGEVDNEQFF TGCGCCAGCAGCTTGGGCGAGGTAGACAATGAGCAGTTCTTC . . TRBJ2-1 14 TRBV5-1
CATSRVGEGPSSDTQYF TGTGCCACCAGCAGAGTAGGTGAAGGCCCCAGCTCAGATACGCAGTATTTT . . TRBJ2-3 17 TRBV15
CASRGLSQETQYF TGTGCCAGCCGGGGACTCTCCCAAGAGACCCAGTACTTC . . TRBJ2-5 13 TRBV28
CASSYQTGYTF TGTGCCAGCAGCTACCAAACCGGGTACACCTTC . . TRBJ1-2 11 TRBV2
CASSIDGPSRPEKLFF TGTGCCAGCAGCATAGACGGACCGAGCCGTCCTGAAAAACTGTTTTTT few . TRBJ1-4 16 TRBV27
CASSLADIVTDTQYF TGCGCCAGCAGCTTGGCCGACATAGTCACAGATACGCAGTATTTT few . TRBJ2-3 15 TRBV5-1
CATNTDRFQETQYF TGTGCCACCAATACGGACAGATTCCAAGAGACCCAGTACTTC . . TRBJ2-5 14 TRBV6-4
CASSPRQATNEKLFF TGTGCCAGCAGCCCAAGACAGGCAACTAATGAAAAACTGTTTTTT . . TRBJ1-4 15 TRBV7-9